This entry is about one T cell receptor beta chain. This record comes from a study of blood T cell repertoires in COVID-19. Clones were sequenced by immunoSEQ multiplex PCR, and TCRdb holds only the in-frame ones, with some missing. The table has 26,000 or so clones, around 90% seen once. The CDR3 sequence is 16 residues long. Trimming pared 3 bases from V and 2 bases from J, leaving 17 bases between. Germline loops: CDR1 KGHSH, CDR2 LQKENI. The sequence came from a man aged 65 to 85 with acute or convalescent COVID-19. What was sequenced was peripheral blood. J is TRBJ2-7 and V is TRBV18, with D possibly matching TRBD1 (6 bases). CDR3 coding DNA: TGTGCCAGCTCACCTATCAGGGGTCGTTCCACCTACGAGCAGTACTTC. Protein sequence: CASSPIRGRSTYEQYF.